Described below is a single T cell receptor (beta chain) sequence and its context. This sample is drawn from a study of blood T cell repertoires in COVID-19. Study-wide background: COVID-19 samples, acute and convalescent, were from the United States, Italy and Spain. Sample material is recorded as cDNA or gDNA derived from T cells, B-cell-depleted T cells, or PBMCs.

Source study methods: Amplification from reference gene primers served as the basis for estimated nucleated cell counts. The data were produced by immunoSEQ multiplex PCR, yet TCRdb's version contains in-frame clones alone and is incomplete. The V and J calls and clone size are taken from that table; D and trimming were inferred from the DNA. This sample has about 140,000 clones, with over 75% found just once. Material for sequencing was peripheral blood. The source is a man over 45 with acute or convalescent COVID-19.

The CDR3 DNA reads as TGCGCCAGCAGCCAAGAAGGGGACAGTTCCTACGAGCAGTACTTC. This sequence encodes CASSQEGDSSYEQYF. The chain employs TRBV4-1 and TRBJ2-7, with TRBD1 matching over 7 bases. From germline, CDR1 is MGHRA and CDR2 YSYEKL. The J segment lost 1 base and the V segment lost 0 bases, leaving 3 bases of the junction unmatched. CDR3 length equals 15 residues.